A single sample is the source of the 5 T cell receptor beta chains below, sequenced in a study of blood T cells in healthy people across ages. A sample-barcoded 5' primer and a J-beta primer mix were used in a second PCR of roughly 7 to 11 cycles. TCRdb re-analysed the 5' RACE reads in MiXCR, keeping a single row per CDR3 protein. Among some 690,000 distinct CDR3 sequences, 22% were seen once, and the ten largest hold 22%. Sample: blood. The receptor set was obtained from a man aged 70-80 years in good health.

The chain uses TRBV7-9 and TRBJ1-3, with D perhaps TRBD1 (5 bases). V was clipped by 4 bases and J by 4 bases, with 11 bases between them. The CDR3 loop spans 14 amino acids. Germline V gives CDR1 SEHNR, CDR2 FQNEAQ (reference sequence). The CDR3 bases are TGTGCCAGCAGCTCCGACGGGGCCGGAAACACCATATATTTT. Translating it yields CASSSDGAGNTIYF.

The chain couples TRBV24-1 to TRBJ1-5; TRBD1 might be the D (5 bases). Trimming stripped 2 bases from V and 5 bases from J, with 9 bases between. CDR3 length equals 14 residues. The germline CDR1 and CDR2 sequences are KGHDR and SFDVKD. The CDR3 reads CATSDSQGDQPQHF. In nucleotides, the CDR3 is TGTGCCACCAGTGATTCCCAGGGCGATCAGCCCCAGCATTTT.

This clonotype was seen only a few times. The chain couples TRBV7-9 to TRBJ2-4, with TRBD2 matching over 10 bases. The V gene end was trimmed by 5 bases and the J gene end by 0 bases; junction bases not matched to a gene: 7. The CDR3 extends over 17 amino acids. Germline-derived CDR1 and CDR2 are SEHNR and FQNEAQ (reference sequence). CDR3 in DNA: TGTGCCAGCAGCCCTCAATTAGCGGGAGGAGCCAAAAACATTCAGTACTTC. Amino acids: CASSPQLAGGAKNIQYF.

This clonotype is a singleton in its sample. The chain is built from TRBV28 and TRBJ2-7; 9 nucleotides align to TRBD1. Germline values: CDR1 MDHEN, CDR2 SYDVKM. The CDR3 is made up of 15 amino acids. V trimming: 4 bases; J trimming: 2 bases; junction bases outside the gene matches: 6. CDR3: CASSSTGGPPYEQYV. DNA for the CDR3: TGTGCCAGCAGTTCAACAGGGGGCCCCCCCTACGAGCAGTACGTC.

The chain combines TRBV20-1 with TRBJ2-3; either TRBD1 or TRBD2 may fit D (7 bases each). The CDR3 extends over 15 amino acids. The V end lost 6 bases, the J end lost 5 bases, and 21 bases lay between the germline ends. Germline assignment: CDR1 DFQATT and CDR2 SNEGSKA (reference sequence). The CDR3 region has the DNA TGCAGTGCCTCCGAGGGGGCGGGAGAAGGAGATACGCAGTATTTT. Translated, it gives CSASEGAGEGDTQYF.